Each of the 28 T cell receptor beta chains below was sequenced from the same sample in a study of monozygotic twins with inflammatory bowel disease. One entry per CDR3 protein, without DNA, is what TCRdb gives after re-calling the 5' RACE reads. The table for this sample gives around 400,000 distinct CDR3 sequences. Source material: blood. These receptors were collected from a human donor with ulcerative colitis or Crohn's disease, or a healthy co-twin of an affected twin (not recorded which).

This sequence joins TRBV29-1 and TRBJ1-1; TCRdb indicates TRBD1, and absent DNA this call remains unverified. Germline V gene sequence: CDR1 SQVTM, CDR2 ANQGSEA. The CDR3 extends over 14 amino acids. This CDR3 is CSVGMGGKGTEAFF.

This chain's CDR3 is CASRRLGSSDTQYF. The chain is built from TRBV3-1 and TRBJ2-3. Per the germline V gene, CDR1 is LGHDT and CDR2 is YNNKEL (reference sequence). The CDR3 length is 14 residues.

The chain couples TRBV5-1 to TRBJ2-5; lacking DNA, the TRBD2 call made by TCRdb goes unchecked. Germline V gene lookup returns CDR1 SGHRS and CDR2 YFSETQ. This CDR3 region has 15 residues. CDR3 in amino acids: CASSTGLAPGETQYF. Full variable domain (outside the CDR3, taken from reference TRBV5-1 and TRBJ2-5): KAGVTQTPRYLIKTRGQQVTLSCSPISGHRSVSWYQQTPGQGLQFLFEYFSETQRNKGNFPGRFSGRQFSNSRSEMNVSTLELGDSALYLCASSTGLAPGETQYFGPGTRLLVL.

This chain uses TRBV12-3 or TRBV12-4 with TRBJ2-5; the D call of TRBD1 rests on TCRdb alone, since no DNA is present to check it. The CDR3 totals 18 residues. CDR3 residues: CASSFLVPGGASRETQYF.

The rearrangement links TRBV28 to TRBJ1-2; TCRdb calls TRBD1, which cannot be checked without DNA. Per the germline V gene, CDR1 is MDHEN and CDR2 is SYDVKM. The CDR3 runs 19 residues. The CDR3 here is CASSFVGDKGPKGDYGYTF.

The chain uses TRBV20-1 and TRBJ2-1; TCRdb selects TRBD2, and the lack of DNA leaves this call unchecked. The germline V gene encodes CDR1 DFQATT and CDR2 SNEGSKA (reference sequence). CDR3 length: 13 residues. The chain's CDR3 is CSARASGSNEQFF.

J is TRBJ2-7 and V is TRBV7-9; TCRdb indicates TRBD1, and absent DNA this call remains unverified. The CDR3 is 12 residues long. CDR1 and CDR2 (germline): SEHNR, FQNEAQ (reference sequence). This CDR3 is CAHGGSSYEQYF.

J is TRBJ1-2 and V is TRBV3-1. Germline values: CDR1 LGHDT, CDR2 YNNKEL (reference sequence). The CDR3 loop spans 12 amino acids. This CDR3 reads CASSREEYGYTF.

The V gene is TRBV11-2, the J gene TRBJ2-2; TCRdb reports TRBD1, a call that lacks DNA to check it against. The CDR3 extends over 16 amino acids. Germline lookup yields CDR1 SGHAT and CDR2 FQNNGV. CDR3 sequence reads: CASSLGTARRTGELFF.

The CDR3 is CASSVATGLAGTGTDTQYF. The J gene is TRBJ2-3, the V gene TRBV9; TCRdb's D gene call, TRBD2, goes unchecked for lack of DNA. Germline lookup yields CDR1 SGDLS and CDR2 YYNGEE. The CDR3 sequence is 19 residues long.

The chain combines TRBV25-1 with TRBJ2-2; with no DNA, the TCRdb D assignment of TRBD1 cannot be verified. The CDR3 is 16 residues long. CDR1 is MGHDK and CDR2 is SYGVNS in the germline V gene. The CDR3 is CASSVTGGPNTGELFF.

The V and J genes are TRBV18 and TRBJ1-2; TCRdb lists TRBD1, though no DNA is available to test this call. CDR1 KGHSH and CDR2 LQKENI come from the germline V gene. CDR3 size: 15 residues. Here the CDR3 reads CASSETGSSNYGYTF.

V usage is TRBV27 and J usage is TRBJ1-6; TCRdb names TRBD1, which stays unverified in the absence of DNA. This CDR3 has 14 amino acids. Germline V gene lookup returns CDR1 MNHEY and CDR2 SMNVEV (reference sequence). The CDR3 sequence is CASRETGRVSPLHF.

The gene calls are TRBV5-1 and TRBJ2-5; lacking DNA, the TRBD2 call made by TCRdb goes unchecked. Per germline, CDR1 SGHRS and CDR2 YFSETQ. This CDR3 contains 14 residues. CDR3: CASSLEAGDETQYF.

The chain joins TRBV24-1 to TRBJ2-3; TCRdb's D gene call, TRBD1, goes unchecked for lack of DNA. The CDR3 has 17 residues. Germline-derived CDR1 and CDR2 are KGHDR and SFDVKD. CDR3 in amino acids: CATSDPGQIEGTDTQYF.

The rearrangement uses TRBV20-1 and TRBJ1-5; TCRdb's D call, TRBD1, is unchecked because there is no DNA. The length of the CDR3 is 21 residues. CDR1 and CDR2 from the germline V gene are DFQATT and SNEGSKA (reference sequence). The CDR3 spells CSATNQLRGRLPWDSNQPQHF.

The chain links TRBV20-1 to TRBJ2-7. The CDR3 extends over 12 amino acids. Germline CDR1 is DFQATT and CDR2 is SNEGSKA (reference sequence). CDR3 sequence: CSAPGTGYEQYF.

The chain links TRBV4-1 to TRBJ2-7; the D gene TCRdb calls, TRBD1, cannot be checked with no DNA. This CDR3 is 14 amino acids long. Germline CDR1 is MGHRA and CDR2 is YSYEKL. The CDR3 sequence is CASSQGTGFYEQYF.

The chain employs TRBV5-1 and TRBJ2-7; TCRdb picks TRBD1, but there is no DNA to check that call. The CDR3 has 18 residues. Germline V gene data show CDR1 as SGHRS and CDR2 as YFSETQ. The CDR3 here is CASSLGLSTGTGLYEQYF.

This rearrangement joins TRBV18 to TRBJ1-2. The germline V gene encodes CDR1 KGHSH and CDR2 LQKENI. The CDR3 has 13 amino acids. The CDR3 loop reads CASSPDAQYGYTF.

V usage is TRBV19 and J usage is TRBJ1-1; with no DNA, the TCRdb D assignment of TRBD1 cannot be verified. CDR1 LNHDA and CDR2 SQIVND come from the germline V gene (reference sequence). This CDR3 comprises 13 residues. The CDR3 here is CASSDRRNTEAFF.

This sequence joins TRBV3-1 and TRBJ2-7; checking the TCRdb D call of TRBD1 is not possible without DNA. This CDR3 has 15 amino acids. CDR1 and CDR2 (germline): LGHDT, YNNKEL (reference sequence). This CDR3 reads CASSQVDSLSYEQYF.

The rearrangement links TRBV20-1 to TRBJ1-4; TCRdb lists TRBD1, though no DNA is available to test this call. The germline gives CDR1 DFQATT, CDR2 SNEGSKA (reference sequence). There are 15 residues in the CDR3. CDR3 in amino acids: CSAGAKGATREKLFF.

V usage is TRBV27 and J usage is TRBJ1-1. CDR3 length: 13 amino acids. CDR1 is MNHEY, CDR2 SMNVEV, per germline (reference sequence). CDR3 sequence: CASRRSMNTEAFF.

The chain uses TRBV20-1 and TRBJ2-7; TCRdb returns TRBD1, unconfirmable since there is no DNA. The CDR3 is 15 amino acids. Germline V gene sequence: CDR1 DFQATT, CDR2 SNEGSKA (reference sequence). This CDR3 is CSARSLGGIPYEQYF.

This rearrangement joins TRBV19 to TRBJ1-1; the D gene TCRdb calls, TRBD1, cannot be checked with no DNA. Germline V gene sequence: CDR1 LNHDA, CDR2 SQIVND (reference sequence). The CDR3 is 15 residues long. The CDR3 sequence is CASTGTGAVKTEAFF.

The CDR3 sequence is CSVLGGSDTQYF. This sequence joins TRBV29-1 and TRBJ2-3; the TRBD2 assignment by TCRdb is unverifiable without DNA. Germline values: CDR1 SQVTM, CDR2 ANQGSEA. CDR3 size: 12 residues.

CDR3 in amino acids: CASSPRAGPSTDTQYF. The chain uses TRBV7-6 and TRBJ2-3; as DNA is missing, the TRBD2 call by TCRdb cannot be tested. The CDR3 sequence is 16 residues long. The germline V gene has CDR1 SGHVS and CDR2 FNYEAQ.